This T cell receptor (beta chain) is drawn from a study of cytomegalovirus exposure and HLA in healthy donors. Broader study findings: It was reported that TCR beta sequences correctly inferred the HLA-A and HLA-B alleles for most subjects. Published work reported that the classifier diagnosed cytomegalovirus status with high specificity and sensitivity. Most TCR beta V segments were productive about 87% or about 30% of the time in an earlier analysis. In a later analysis, at a false discovery rate of 0.05, 15,000 to 20,000 TCR beta sequences were associated with HLA alleles.

As for this clone: Its antigen is undetermined.

Trimming stripped 2 bases from V and 7 bases from J, with 18 bases between. Per germline, CDR1 SGDLS and CDR2 YYNGEE. This CDR3 contains 15 residues. Primers: 60 Vbeta forward and 13 Jbeta reverse. Some clones are missing from TCRdb's copy, which holds only in-frame ones; the method was immunoSEQ multiplex PCR. Of some 140,000 clones listed, roughly 71% are singletons. Sequenced material: PBMCs. The receptor's source is a woman in her forties in good health and CMV-seronegative. J is TRBJ1-2 and V is TRBV9; unclear D gene. The CDR3 coding sequence is TGTGCCAGCAGCGTGGAGGACTCCCCTGGCGGTGGCTACACCTTC. This encodes CASSVEDSPGGGYTF.